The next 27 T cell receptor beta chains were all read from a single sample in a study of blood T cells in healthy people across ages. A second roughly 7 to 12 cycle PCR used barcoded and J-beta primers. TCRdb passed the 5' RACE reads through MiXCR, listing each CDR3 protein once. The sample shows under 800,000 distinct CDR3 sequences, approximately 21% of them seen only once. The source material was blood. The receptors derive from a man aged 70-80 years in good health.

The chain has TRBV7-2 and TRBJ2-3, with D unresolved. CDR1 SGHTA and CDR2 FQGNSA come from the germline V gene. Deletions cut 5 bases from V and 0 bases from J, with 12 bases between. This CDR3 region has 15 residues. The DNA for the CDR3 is TGTGCCAGCAGCCGACGGAGTACTAGCACAGATACGCAGTATTTT. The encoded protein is CASSRRSTSTDTQYF.

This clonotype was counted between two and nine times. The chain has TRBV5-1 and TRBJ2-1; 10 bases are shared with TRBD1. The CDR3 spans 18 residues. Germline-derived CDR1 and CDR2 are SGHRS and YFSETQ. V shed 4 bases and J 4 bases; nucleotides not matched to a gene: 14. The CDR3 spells CASSRQGAMDSPYNEQFF. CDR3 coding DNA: TGCGCCAGCAGCAGACAGGGGGCGATGGACTCGCCATACAATGAGCAGTTCTTC.

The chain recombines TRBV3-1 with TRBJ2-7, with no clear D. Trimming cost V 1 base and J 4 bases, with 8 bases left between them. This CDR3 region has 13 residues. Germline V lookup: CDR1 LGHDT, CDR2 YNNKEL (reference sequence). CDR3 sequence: CASSQVNPYEQYF. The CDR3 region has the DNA TGTGCCAGCAGCCAAGTGAACCCTTACGAGCAGTACTTC.

CDR3 in amino acids: CASGLVALGQGHGLTGELFF. CDR3 sequence (DNA): TGTGCTAGTGGTTTGGTAGCTCTAGGACAGGGGCACGGATTGACCGGGGAGCTGTTTTTT. The V and J genes are TRBV12-5 and TRBJ2-2, with 9 positions matching TRBD1. V was pared by 0 bases and J by 5 bases, with 16 bases of the junction left unmatched. The CDR3 sequence is 20 residues long. Germline assignment: CDR1 LGHNT and CDR2 FRNRAP. The entire variable domain, with the rest obtained from reference TRBV12-5 and TRBJ2-2, is as follows: DARVTQTPRHKVTEMGQEVTMRCQPILGHNTVFWYRQTMMQGLELLAYFRNRAPLDDSGMPKDRFSAEMPDATLATLKIQPSEPRDSAVYFCASGLVALGQGHGLTGELFFGEGSRLTVL.

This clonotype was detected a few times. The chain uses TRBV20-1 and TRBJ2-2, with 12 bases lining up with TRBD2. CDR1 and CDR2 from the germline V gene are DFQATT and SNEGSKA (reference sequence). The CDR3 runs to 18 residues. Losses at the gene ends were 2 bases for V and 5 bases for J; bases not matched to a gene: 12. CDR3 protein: CSARLPGTTSGSTGELFF. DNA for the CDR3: TGCAGTGCTAGACTCCCCGGAACGACTAGCGGGAGTACCGGGGAGCTGTTTTTT.

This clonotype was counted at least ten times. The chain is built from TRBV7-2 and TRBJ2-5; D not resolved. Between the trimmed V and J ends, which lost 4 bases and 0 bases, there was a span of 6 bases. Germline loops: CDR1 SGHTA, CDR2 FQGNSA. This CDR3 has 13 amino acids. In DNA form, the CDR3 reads TGTGCCAGCAGCTCTCGGTACCAAGAGACCCAGTACTTC. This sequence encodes CASSSRYQETQYF. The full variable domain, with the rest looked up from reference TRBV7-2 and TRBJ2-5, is GAGVSQSPSNKVTEKGKDVELRCDPISGHTALYWYRQSLGQGLEFLIYFQGNSAPDKSGLPSDRFSAERTGGSVSTLTIQRTQQEDSAVYLCASSSRYQETQYFGPGTRLLVL.

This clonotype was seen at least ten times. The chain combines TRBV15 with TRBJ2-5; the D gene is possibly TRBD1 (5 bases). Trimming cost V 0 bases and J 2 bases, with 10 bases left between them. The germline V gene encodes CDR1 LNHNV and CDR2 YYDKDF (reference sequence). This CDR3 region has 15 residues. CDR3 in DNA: TGTGCCACCAGCAGAGATTTGGGGCATCAAGAGACCCAGTACTTC. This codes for CATSRDLGHQETQYF.

This CDR3 is CASSSPPAEQFF. For the CDR3, the DNA is TGTGCCAGCAGCTCTCCCCCTGCGGAGCAGTTCTTC. This chain links TRBV11-2 with TRBJ2-5; D is undetermined. The J call is in doubt because the DNA end fits TRBJ2-1 better. The CDR3 is made up of 12 amino acids. The germline V gene encodes CDR1 SGHAT and CDR2 FQNNGV.

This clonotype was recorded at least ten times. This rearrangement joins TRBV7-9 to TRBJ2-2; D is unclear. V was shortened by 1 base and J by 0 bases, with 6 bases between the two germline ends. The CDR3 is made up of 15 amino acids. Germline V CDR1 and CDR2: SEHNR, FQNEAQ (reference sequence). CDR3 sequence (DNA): TGTGCCAGCAGCTTAGGCAGGCCGAACACCGGGGAGCTGTTTTTT. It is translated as CASSLGRPNTGELFF.

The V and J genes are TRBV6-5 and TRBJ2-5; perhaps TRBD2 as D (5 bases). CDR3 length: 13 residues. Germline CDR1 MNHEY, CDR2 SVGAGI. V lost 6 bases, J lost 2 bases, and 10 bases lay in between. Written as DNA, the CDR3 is TGTGCCAGCAGCACTAGACGGCAAGAGACCCAGTACTTC. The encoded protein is CASSTRRQETQYF.

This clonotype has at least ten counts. CDR3 sequence (DNA): TGCGCCAGCAGCTTCCGAGGGAGCACTGAAGCTTTCTTT. This translates into CASSFRGSTEAFF. This chain uses TRBV5-1 with TRBJ1-1; D gene uncertain. Germline V gene sequence: CDR1 SGHRS, CDR2 YFSETQ. The V end was cut by 2 bases, the J end by 4 bases, with 9 bases between. This CDR3 comprises 13 residues.

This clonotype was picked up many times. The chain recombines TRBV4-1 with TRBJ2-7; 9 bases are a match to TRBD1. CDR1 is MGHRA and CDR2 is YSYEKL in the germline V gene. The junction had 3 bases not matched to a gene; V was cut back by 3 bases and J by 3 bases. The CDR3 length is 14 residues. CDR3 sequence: CASSQGQGLYEQYF. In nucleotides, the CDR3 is TGCGCCAGCAGCCAGGGACAGGGCCTCTACGAGCAGTACTTC.

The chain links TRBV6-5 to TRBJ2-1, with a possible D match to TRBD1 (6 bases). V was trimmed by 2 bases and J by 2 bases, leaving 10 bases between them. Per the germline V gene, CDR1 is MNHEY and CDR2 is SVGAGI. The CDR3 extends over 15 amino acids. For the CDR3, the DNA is TGTGCCAGCAGTTACGGACAGACTACCTACAATGAGCAGTTCTTC. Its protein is CASSYGQTTYNEQFF.

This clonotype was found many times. CDR3 protein: CASSQEVGRSYEQYF. In DNA, the CDR3 is TGTGCCAGCAGCCAAGAGGTGGGGCGCTCCTACGAGCAGTACTTC. This rearrangement joins TRBV3-1 to TRBJ2-7; possible D gene TRBD1, 5 bases. The V gene's germline CDR1 is LGHDT and CDR2 YNNKEL (reference sequence). V was shortened by 0 bases and J by 0 bases, with 9 bases between the two germline ends. The CDR3 is 15 amino acids.

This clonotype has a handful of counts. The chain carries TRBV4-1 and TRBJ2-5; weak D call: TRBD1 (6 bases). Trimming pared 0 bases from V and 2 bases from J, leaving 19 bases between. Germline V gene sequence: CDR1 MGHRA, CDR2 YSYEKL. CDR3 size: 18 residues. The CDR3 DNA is TGCGCCAGCAGCCAAGATATACGAGGGGGTAGGCTTCAAGAGACCCAGTACTTC. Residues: CASSQDIRGGRLQETQYF.

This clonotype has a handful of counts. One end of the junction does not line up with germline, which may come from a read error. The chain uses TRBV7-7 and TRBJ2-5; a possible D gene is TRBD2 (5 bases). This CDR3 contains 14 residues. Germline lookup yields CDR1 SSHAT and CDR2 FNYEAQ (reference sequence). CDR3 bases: TGTGCTAGCAGCCTAAGCACTAGGTCAGAGACCCGGTACTTC. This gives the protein CASSLSTRSETRYF.

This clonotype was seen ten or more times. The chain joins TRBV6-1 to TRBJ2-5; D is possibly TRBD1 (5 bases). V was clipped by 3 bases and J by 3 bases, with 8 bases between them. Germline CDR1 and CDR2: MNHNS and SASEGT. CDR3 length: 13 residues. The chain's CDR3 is CASSEMTEETQYF. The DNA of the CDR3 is TGTGCCAGCAGTGAGATGACAGAAGAGACCCAGTACTTC.

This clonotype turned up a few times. The CDR3 sequence is CSARDPRQSTNEKLFF. The CDR3, as DNA: TGCAGTGCTAGAGATCCCCGGCAGTCAACTAATGAAAAACTGTTTTTT. The rearrangement uses TRBV20-1 and TRBJ1-4, with no clear D. CDR3 length equals 16 residues. Trimming left V 0 bases short and J 0 bases short, with 11 bases between. The germline gives CDR1 DFQATT, CDR2 SNEGSKA (reference sequence).

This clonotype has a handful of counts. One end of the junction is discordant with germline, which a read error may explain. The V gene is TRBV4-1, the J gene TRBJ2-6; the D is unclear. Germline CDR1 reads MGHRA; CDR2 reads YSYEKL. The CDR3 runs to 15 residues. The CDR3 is CASSQDPRGTNVLTF. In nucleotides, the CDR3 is TGCGCCAGCAGCCAAGATCCCCGTGGGACCAACGTCCTGACTTTC.

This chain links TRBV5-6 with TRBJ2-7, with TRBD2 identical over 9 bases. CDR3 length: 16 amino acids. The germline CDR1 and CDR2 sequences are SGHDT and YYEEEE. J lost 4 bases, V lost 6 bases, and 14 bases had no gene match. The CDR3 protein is CASTTAGTSPAYEQYF. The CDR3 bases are TGTGCCAGCACCACGGCAGGGACTAGCCCCGCTTACGAGCAGTACTTC.

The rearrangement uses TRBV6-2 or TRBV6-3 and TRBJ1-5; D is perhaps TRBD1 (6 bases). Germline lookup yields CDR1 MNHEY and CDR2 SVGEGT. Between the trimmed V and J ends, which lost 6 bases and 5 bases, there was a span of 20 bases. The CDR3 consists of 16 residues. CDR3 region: CASRRAGVDLDQPQHF. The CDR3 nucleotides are TGTGCCAGCAGACGAGCAGGGGTGGATTTGGATCAGCCCCAGCATTTT.

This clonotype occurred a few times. The CDR3 nucleotides read TGTGCCAGCTCACCAGCGGGACAGAACCGTAACATTCAGTACTTC. This sequence encodes CASSPAGQNRNIQYF. The chain has TRBV18 and TRBJ2-4; TRBD1 is a possible D gene (7 bases). The CDR3 has 15 amino acids. Looked up from germline, CDR1 is KGHSH and CDR2 is LQKENI. Trimming removed 2 bases at V and 7 bases at J, with 15 bases between.

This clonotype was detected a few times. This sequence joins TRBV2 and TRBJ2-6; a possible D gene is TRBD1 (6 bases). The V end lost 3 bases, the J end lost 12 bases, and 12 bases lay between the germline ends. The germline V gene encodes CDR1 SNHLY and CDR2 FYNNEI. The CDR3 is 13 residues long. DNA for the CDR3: TGTGCCAGCAGTGAGCTGGACAGAGGCGTCCTGACTTTC. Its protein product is CASSELDRGVLTF.

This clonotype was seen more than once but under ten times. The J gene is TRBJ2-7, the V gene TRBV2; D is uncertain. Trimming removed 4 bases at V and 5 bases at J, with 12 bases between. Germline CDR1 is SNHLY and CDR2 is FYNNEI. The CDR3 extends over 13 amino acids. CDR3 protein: CASSAADYHEQYF. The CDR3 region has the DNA TGTGCCAGCAGTGCCGCCGATTACCACGAGCAGTACTTC.

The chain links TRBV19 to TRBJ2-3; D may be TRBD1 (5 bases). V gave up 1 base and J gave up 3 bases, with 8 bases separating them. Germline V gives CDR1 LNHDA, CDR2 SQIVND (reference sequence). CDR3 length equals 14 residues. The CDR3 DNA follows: TGTGCCAGTAGTATAGGGCAGGGAACAGATACGCAGTATTTT. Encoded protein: CASSIGQGTDTQYF.

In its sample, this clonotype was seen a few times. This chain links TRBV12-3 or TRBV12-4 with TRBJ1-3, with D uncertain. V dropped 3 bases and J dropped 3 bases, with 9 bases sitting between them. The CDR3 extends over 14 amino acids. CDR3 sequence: CASSFVEVGNTIYF. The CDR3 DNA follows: TGTGCCAGCAGTTTTGTAGAGGTTGGAAACACCATATATTTT.

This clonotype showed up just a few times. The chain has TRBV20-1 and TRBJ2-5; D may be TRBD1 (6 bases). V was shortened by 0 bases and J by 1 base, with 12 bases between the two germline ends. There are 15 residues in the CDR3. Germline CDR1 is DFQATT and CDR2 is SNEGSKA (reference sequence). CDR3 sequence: CSARDMNRAQETQYF. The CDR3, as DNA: TGCAGTGCTAGAGATATGAACAGGGCCCAAGAGACCCAGTACTTC.